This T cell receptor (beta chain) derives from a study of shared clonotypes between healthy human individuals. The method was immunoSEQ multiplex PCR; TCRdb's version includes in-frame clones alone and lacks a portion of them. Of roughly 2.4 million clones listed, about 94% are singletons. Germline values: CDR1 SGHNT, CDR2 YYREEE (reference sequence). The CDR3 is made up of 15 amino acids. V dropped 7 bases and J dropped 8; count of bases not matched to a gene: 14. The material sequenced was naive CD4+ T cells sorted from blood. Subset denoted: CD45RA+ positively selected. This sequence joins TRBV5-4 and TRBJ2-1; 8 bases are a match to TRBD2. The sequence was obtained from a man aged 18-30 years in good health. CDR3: CASAITSGSVHEQFF. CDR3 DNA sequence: TGTGCCAGCGCCATCACCAGCGGGAGTGTGCATGAGCAGTTCTTC.